The clone carrying this T cell receptor beta chain was seen a handful of times. The antigen is unknown. Germline V gives CDR1 DFQATT, CDR2 SNEGSKA (reference sequence). The CDR3 length is 13 residues. Trimming left V 6 bases short and J 1 base short, with 12 bases between. Each cDNA molecule in the library carried unique molecular identifiers. TCRdb ran MiXCR on the RACE reads and lists one entry per CDR3 protein. The table has some 82,000 distinct CDR3 sequences, about 6.6% seen once; the top ten hold under 1.5%. Time point denoted: patch test 2, 6 weeks after DPC sensitization. Treatment here: therapeutic diphenylcyclopropenone sensitization with weekly scalp DPC. This entry comes from a study of human T cells and chemical hapten exposure. Study-wide background: Variability of per-sample TCR yields stemmed mainly from small differences in pooled library volume.

General observations from the study: The number of TCRs over 1 in 1000 frequency stayed unchanged after DPC.

The chain has TRBV20-1 and TRBJ1-1; a possible D gene is TRBD1 (5 bases). The sample in question was whole blood, obtained in connection with sensitization to the hapten diphenylcyclopropenone (DPC). The source is a woman aged 30 to 39 with alopecia areata. Some clones in this sample may be carry-over from other donors' samples. CDR3: CSASTTGNTEAFF. DNA of the CDR3: TGCAGTGCCAGCACAACAGGGAACACTGAAGCTTTCTTT.